There are many counts of the clone carrying this T cell receptor beta chain. Its target is not known. The V end was cut by 2 bases, the J end by 4 bases, with 14 bases between. Germline V gives CDR1 KGHSH, CDR2 LQKENI. This CDR3 has 15 amino acids. Each patient was aged 18 to 65 and had newly diagnosed hyperthyroidism of under 2 months' duration. The PBMCs had their origin in 10 ml of fresh peripheral blood. Amplified TCR beta CDR3 regions came from RNA transcripts. Primed by the HTBI set, a first-round RT-PCR was run on the TCR CDR3. TCRdb passed the multiplex PCR reads through MiXCR, listing each CDR3 protein once. The sample gives about 700,000 distinct CDR3 sequences, 11% to 15% of which show up once; roughly 10% is in the top ten. This sample was included in a study of T cells in Graves' hyperthyroidism and ophthalmopathy. General study points: Most clonotypes expanded in thyroid above 0.001 were likewise present in blood.

The gene calls are TRBV18 and TRBJ1-2; D is perhaps TRBD1 (5 bases). Sample: blood. The sequence derives from a young woman with Graves' hyperthyroidism. This chain's CDR3 is CASSPRGEGGYGYTF. CDR3 nucleotide sequence: TGTGCCAGCTCACCAAGAGGGGAGGGCGGCTATGGCTACACCTTC.